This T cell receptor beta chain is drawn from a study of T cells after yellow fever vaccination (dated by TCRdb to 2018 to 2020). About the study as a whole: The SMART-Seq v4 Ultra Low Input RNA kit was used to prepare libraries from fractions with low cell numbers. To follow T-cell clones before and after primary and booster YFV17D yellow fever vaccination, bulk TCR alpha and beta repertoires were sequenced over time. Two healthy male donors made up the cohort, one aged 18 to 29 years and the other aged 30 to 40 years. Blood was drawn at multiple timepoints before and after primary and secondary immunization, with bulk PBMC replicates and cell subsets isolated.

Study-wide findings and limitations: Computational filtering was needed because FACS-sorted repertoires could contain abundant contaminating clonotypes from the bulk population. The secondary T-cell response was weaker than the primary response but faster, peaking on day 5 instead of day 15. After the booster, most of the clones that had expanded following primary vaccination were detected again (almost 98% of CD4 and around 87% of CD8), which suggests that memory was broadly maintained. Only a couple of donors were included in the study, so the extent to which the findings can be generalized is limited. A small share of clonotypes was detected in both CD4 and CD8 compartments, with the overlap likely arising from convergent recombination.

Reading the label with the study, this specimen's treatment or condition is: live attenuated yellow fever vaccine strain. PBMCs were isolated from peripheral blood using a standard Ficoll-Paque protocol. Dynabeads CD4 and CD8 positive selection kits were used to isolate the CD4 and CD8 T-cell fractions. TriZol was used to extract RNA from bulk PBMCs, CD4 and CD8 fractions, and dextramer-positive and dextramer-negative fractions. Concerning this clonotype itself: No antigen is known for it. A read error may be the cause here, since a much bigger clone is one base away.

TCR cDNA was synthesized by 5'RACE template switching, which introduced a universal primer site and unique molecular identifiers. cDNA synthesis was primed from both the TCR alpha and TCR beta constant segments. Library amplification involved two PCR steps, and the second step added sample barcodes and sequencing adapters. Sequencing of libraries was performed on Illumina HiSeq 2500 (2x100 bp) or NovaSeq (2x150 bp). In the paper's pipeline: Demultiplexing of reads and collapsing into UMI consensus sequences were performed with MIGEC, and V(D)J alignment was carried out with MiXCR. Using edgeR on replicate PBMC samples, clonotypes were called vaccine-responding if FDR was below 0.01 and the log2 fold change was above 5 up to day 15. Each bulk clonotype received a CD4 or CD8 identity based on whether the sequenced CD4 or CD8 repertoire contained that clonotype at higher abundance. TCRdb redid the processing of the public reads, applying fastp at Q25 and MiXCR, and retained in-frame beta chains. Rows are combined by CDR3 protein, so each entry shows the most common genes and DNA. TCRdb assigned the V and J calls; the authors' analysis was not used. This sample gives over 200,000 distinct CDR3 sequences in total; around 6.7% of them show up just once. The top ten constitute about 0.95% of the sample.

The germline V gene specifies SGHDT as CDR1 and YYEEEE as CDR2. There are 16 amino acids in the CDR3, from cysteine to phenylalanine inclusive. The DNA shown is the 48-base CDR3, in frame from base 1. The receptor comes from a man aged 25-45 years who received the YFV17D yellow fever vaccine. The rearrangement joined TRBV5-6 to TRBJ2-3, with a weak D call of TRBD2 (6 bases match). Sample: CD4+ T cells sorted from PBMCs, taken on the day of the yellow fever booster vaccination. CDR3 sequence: CASSLTRGIGTDTKYF. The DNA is TGTGCCAGCAGCTTGACTCGGGGGATCGGTACAGATACGAAGTATTTT.